This paragraph reports one T cell receptor (beta chain). Its antigen is currently unknown. This entry comes from a study of cytomegalovirus exposure and HLA in healthy donors. Study-wide findings and caveats: A later analysis found TCR association rates differed by HLA locus, highest for DRB1 and lowest for HLA-C.

The CDR3 contains 15 residues. V was clipped by 2 bases and J by 0 bases, with 10 bases between them. Germline V lookup: CDR1 MGHRA, CDR2 YSYEKL. Primers: 60 Vbeta forward and 13 Jbeta reverse. Sequencing was performed with immunoSEQ multiplex PCR; in TCRdb, only in-frame clones are kept and a portion is missing. Recorded for this sample: 60,000 to 90,000 clones. The gene calls are TRBV4-1 and TRBJ1-1; D not resolved. The TCR comes from a woman between 40 and 55 years old in good health and CMV-seropositive. The sample was PBMCs. CDR3 DNA: TGCGCCAGCAGCCAAAGGCCAGGCATGAACACTGAAGCTTTCTTT. Translation gives CASSQRPGMNTEAFF.